These 6 T cell receptor beta chains share one sample of origin, sequenced in a study of regulatory T cells in long-lasting Graves disease. Combining iRepertoire HTBI primers with Arm-PCR of CDR3 regions, the authors built TCR beta libraries. TCRdb processed the multiplex PCR reads anew with MiXCR; each CDR3 protein has one entry. Among approximately 500,000 distinct CDR3 sequences listed, 20% to 25% were seen once. Time point defined: persistent/refractory GD, antithyroid drugs over 5 years with positive TRAb. The authors made the TCR library using RNA they extracted from PBMCs. The sample was peripheral blood mononuclear cells (PBMCs), taken when the disease was refractory, from a patient treated with antithyroid drugs. The receptors were sampled from a female donor with Graves disease.

This clonotype is a singleton in its sample. This may come from a read error, since a much larger clone is one base off. The rearrangement links TRBV20-1 to TRBJ1-2; perhaps TRBD1 as D (5 bases). Germline V gives CDR1 DFQATT, CDR2 SNEGSKA (reference sequence). The CDR3 consists of 15 residues. The CDR3: CSARDLQGGGYGYAF. CDR3 bases: TGCAGTGCTAGAGATCTTCAGGGAGGTGGCTATGGCTACGCCTTC.

This clonotype has at least ten counts. J is TRBJ2-5 and V is TRBV24-1; 8 bases match TRBD1. Germline V gene lookup returns CDR1 KGHDR and CDR2 SFDVKD. V dropped 5 bases and J dropped 6; count of bases not matched to a gene: 4. The CDR3 spans 13 residues. CDR3 amino acids: CATSVTGAKTQYF. CDR3 DNA sequence: TGTGCCACCAGTGTGACAGGGGCAAAGACCCAGTACTTC.

This clonotype was seen many times. This chain joins TRBV5-5 and TRBJ2-7; 13 bases are a match to TRBD2. This CDR3 has 16 amino acids. The V gene's germline CDR1 is SGHKS and CDR2 YYEKEE (reference sequence). V gave up 0 bases and J gave up 2 bases; unmatched junction bases: 2. Here the CDR3 DNA reads TGTGCCAGCAGCTTGGCGGGGACTAGCGGGGCCTACGAGCAGTACTTC. Translating it yields CASSLAGTSGAYEQYF.

This clonotype was counted between two and nine times. The V and J genes are TRBV5-6 and TRBJ2-7; 10 bases are shared with TRBD2. The V segment lost 4 bases and the J segment 3 bases; nucleotides outside the gene matches: 7. The germline CDR1 and CDR2 sequences are SGHDT and YYEEEE. The CDR3 is 15 residues long. In DNA form, the CDR3 reads TGTGCCAGCAGCAAGGGACTAGCGACCGTCTACGAGCAGTACTTC. This sequence encodes CASSKGLATVYEQYF. Full variable domain (outside the CDR3, taken from reference TRBV5-6 and TRBJ2-7): DAGVTQSPTHLIKTRGQQVTLRCSPKSGHDTVSWYQQALGQGPQFIFQYYEEEERQRGNFPDRFSGHQFPNYSSELNVNALLLGDSALYLCASSKGLATVYEQYFGPGTRLTVT.

The genes are TRBV2 and TRBJ2-5; 10 bases are a match to TRBD1. V was clipped by 4 bases and J by 5 bases; unmatched bases: 4. The V gene's germline CDR1 is SNHLY and CDR2 FYNNEI. CDR3 length: 14 residues. Here the CDR3 reads CASSGTGGGETQYF. For the CDR3, the DNA is TGTGCCAGCAGTGGGACAGGGGGTGGCGAGACCCAGTACTTC.

Concerning this clonotype itself: Since a far larger clone is one base different, this is likely a read error. The rearrangement joins TRBV27 to TRBJ2-5; 7 nucleotides match TRBD2. This CDR3 has 15 amino acids. Germline values: CDR1 MNHEY, CDR2 SMNVEV (reference sequence). J lost 0 bases, V lost 8 bases, and 9 bases had no gene match. The DNA for the CDR3 is TGTGCCAGCGTTCGGGGGAGGGAGTACCAAGAGACCCAGTACTTC. Amino acid sequence: CASVRGREYQETQYF.